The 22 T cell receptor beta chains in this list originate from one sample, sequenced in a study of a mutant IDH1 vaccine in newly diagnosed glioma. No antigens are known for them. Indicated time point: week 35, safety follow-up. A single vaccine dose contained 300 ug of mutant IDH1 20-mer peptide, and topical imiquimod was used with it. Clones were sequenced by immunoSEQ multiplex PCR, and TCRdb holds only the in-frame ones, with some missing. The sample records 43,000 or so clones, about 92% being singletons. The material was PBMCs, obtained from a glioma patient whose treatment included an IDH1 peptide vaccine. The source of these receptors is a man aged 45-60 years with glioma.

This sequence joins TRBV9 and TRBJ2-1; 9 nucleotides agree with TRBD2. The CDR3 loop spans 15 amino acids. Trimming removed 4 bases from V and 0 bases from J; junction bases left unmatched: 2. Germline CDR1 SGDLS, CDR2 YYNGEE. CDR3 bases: TGTGCCAGCAGCAATAGCGGGAGCTCCTACAATGAGCAGTTCTTC. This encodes CASSNSGSSYNEQFF.

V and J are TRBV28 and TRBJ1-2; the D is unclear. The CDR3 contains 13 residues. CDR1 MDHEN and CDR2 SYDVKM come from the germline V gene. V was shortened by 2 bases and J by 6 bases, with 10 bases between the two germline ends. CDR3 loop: CASSLNAGHGYTF. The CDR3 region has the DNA TGTGCCAGCAGTTTAAATGCAGGCCATGGCTACACCTTC.

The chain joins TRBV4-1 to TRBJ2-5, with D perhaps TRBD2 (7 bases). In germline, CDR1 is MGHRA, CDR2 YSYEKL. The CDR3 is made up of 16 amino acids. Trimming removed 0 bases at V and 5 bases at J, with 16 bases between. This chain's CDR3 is CASSQDQGTMAETQYF. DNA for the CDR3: TGCGCCAGCAGCCAAGATCAGGGGACTATGGCTGAGACCCAGTACTTC.

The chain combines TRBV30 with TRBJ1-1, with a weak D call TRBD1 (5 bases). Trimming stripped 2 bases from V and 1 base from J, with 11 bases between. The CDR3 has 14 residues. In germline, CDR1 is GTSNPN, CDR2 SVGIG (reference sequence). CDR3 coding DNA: TGTGCCTGGAGTCCAGACGGACAGAACACTGAAGCTTTCTTT. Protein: CAWSPDGQNTEAFF.

CDR3 sequence reads: CASSAGQSSYEQYF. The CDR3, as DNA: TGTGCCAGCAGCGCGGGACAAAGCTCCTACGAGCAGTACTTC. The chain couples TRBV5-6 to TRBJ2-7; possibly TRBD1 or TRBD2 for D (6 bases each). Germline V gene lookup returns CDR1 SGHDT and CDR2 YYEEEE. CDR3 length: 14 residues. V was pared by 4 bases and J by 0 bases, with 11 bases between.

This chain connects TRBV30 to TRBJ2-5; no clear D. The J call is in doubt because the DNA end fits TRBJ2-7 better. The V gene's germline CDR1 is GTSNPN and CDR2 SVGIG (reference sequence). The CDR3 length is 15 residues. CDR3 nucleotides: TGTGCCTGGAGGCGTGGCCCAGGTTACTCCTACGAGCAGTACTTC. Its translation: CAWRRGPGYSYEQYF.

In DNA form, the CDR3 reads TGTGCCAGCAGTGGACGGACAGGGGTCGGCTACACCTTC. It encodes CASSGRTGVGYTF. This chain connects TRBV2 to TRBJ1-2; 9 bases agree with TRBD1. J was trimmed by 8 bases and V by 4 bases; bases with no gene match: 5. Per germline, CDR1 SNHLY and CDR2 FYNNEI. The CDR3 loop spans 13 amino acids.

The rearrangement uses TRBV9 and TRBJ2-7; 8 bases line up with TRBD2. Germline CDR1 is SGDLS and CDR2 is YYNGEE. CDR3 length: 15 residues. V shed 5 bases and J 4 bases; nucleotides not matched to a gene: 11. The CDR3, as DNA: TGTGCCAGCAGTGAAGCGGGGGCCCTCACATACGAGCAGTACTTC. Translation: CASSEAGALTYEQYF.

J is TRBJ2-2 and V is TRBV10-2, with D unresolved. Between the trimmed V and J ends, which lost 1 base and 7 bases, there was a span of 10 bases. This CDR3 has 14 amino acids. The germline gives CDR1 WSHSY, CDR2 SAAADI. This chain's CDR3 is CASSELRENGELFF. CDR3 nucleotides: TGCGCCAGCAGTGAGTTAAGGGAAAACGGGGAGCTGTTTTTT.

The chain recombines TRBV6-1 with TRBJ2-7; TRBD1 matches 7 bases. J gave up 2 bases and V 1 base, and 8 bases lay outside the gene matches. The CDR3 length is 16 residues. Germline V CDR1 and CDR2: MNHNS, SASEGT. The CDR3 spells CASSEELGQRTYEQYF. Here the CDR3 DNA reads TGTGCCAGCAGTGAAGAACTGGGACAGCGAACCTACGAGCAGTACTTC.

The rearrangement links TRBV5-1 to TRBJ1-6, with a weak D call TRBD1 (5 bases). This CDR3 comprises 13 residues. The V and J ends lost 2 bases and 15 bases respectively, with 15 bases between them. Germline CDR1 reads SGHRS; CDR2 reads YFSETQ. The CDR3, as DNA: TGCGCCAGCAGCTTTGTTCCGGGGCAAGACCTCCACTTT. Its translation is CASSFVPGQDLHF.

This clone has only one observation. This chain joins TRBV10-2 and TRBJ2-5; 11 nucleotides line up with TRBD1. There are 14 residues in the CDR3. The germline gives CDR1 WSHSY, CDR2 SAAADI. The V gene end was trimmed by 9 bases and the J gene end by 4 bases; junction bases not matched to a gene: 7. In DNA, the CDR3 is TGCGCCAGTCGGGGGACAGGGGGTCGAGAGACCCAGTACTTC. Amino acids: CASRGTGGRETQYF.

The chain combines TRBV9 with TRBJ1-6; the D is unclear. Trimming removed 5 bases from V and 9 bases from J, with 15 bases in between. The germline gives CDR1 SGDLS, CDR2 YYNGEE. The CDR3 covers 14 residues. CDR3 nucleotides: TGTGCCAGCAGTGATGGTACGAGGAGTTCACCCCTCCACTTT. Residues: CASSDGTRSSPLHF.

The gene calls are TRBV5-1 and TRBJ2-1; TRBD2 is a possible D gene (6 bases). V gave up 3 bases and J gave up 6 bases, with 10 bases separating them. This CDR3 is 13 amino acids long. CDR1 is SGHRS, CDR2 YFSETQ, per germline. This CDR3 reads CASSSSGVNEQFF. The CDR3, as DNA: TGCGCCAGCAGCTCCTCGGGGGTCAATGAGCAGTTCTTC.

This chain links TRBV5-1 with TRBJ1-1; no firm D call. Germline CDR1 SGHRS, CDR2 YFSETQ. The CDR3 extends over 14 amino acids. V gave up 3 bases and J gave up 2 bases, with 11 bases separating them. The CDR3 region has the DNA TGCGCCAGCAGCTCTCAAGCAGCAAACACTGAAGCTTTCTTT. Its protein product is CASSSQAANTEAFF.

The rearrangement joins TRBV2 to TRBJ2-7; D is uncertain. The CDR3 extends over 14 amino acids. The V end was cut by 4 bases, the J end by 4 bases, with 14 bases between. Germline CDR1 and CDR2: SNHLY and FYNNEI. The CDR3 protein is CASSGPPTPYEQYF. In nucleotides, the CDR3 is TGTGCCAGCAGTGGGCCCCCGACTCCGTACGAGCAGTACTTC.

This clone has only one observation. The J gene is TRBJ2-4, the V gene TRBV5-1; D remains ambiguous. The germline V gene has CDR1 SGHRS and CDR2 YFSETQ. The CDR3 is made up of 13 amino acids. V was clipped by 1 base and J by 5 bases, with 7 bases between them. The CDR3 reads CASSLRSENIQYF. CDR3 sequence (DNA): TGCGCCAGCAGCTTGAGGTCAGAAAACATTCAGTACTTC.

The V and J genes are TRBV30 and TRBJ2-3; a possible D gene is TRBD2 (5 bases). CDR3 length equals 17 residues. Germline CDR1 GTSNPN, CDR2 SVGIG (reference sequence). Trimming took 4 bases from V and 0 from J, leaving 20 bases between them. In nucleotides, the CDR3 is TGTGCCTGGAAGCGCGGGCGAAATCGAGAAAGCACAGATACGCAGTATTTT. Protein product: CAWKRGRNRESTDTQYF.

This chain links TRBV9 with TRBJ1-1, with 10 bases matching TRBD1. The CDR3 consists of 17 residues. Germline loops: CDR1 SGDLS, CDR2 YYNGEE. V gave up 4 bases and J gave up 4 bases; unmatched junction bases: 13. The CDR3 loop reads CASSPLRDRGAGTEAFF. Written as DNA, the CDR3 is TGTGCCAGCAGCCCCCTGAGGGACAGGGGCGCTGGCACTGAAGCTTTCTTT.

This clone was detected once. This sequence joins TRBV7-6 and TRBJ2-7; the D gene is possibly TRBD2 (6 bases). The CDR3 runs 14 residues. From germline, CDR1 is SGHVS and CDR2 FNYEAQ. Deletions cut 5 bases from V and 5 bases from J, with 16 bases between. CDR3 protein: CASSPGTLLDEQYF. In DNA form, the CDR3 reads TGTGCCAGCAGCCCCGGGACTCTCCTTGACGAGCAGTACTTC.

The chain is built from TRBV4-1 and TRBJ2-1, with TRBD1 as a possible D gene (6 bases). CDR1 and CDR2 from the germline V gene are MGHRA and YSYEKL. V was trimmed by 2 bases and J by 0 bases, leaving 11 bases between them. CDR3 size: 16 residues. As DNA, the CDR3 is TGCGCCAGCAGCCAAAGGACAGTCCCCTCCTACAATGAGCAGTTCTTC. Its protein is CASSQRTVPSYNEQFF.

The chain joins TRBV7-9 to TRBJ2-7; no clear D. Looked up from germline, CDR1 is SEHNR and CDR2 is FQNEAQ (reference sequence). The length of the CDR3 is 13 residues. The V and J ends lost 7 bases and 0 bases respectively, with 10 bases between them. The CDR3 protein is CASKAESSYEQYF. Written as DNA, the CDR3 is TGTGCCAGCAAGGCCGAGAGCTCCTACGAGCAGTACTTC.